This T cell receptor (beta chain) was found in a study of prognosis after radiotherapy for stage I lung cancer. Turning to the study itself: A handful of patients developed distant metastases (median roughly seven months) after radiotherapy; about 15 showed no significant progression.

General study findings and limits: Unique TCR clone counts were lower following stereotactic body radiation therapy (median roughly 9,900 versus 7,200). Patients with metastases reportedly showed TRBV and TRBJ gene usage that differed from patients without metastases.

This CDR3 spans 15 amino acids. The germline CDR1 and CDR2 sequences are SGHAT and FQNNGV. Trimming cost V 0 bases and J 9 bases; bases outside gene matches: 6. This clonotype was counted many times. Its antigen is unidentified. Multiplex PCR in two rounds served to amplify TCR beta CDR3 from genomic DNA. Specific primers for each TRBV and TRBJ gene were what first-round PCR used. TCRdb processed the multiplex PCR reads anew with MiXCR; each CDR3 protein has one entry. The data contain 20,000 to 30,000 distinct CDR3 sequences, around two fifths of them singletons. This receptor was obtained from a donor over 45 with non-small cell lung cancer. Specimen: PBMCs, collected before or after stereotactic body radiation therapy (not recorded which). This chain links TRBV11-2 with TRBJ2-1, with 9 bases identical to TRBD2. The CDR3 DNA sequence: TGTGCCAGCAGCTTAGAGCGGGGGGGCCTAGGTGAGCAGTTCTTC. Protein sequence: CASSLERGGLGEQFF.